The rows below give T cell receptor beta chains drawn from one sample of a study of blood T cell repertoires in COVID-19. Measured with immunoSEQ multiplex PCR; TCRdb has only the in-frame clones, and not every one. The sample yields 95,000 or so clones, 87% seen once. The sample taken for sequencing was peripheral blood. The receptors here all came from a human donor in a cohort sampled during active COVID-19. Both conserved end residues are part of each CDR3. Each record gives: clone size, V gene, CDR3 protein. Expanded clones are given a class, and other clones once, few, many or no size at all.

- TRBV6-1 CASSEGRTGTSGGGDTQYF
- TRBV12-3/TRBV12-4 CASSVGNEQFF
- TRBV15 CATSRGTGDGYTF
- TRBV21-1 CASSKGAGGQPQHF
- TRBV18 CASSQDTASEAFF
- TRBV5-1 CASSLAYQGNDYNSPLHF
- TRBV19 CASRTYNEQFF
- TRBV10-2 CASTQGYEQYF
- TRBV4-1 CASSQEINRGKGYTF
- TRBV7-3 CASSFHPGTEAFF
once TRBV30 CAWVSSRGYGYTF
- TRBV4-1 CASSQEPGTGVYNEQFF
- TRBV13 CASNSGGLAGYNEQFF
- TRBV5-5 CASSFFSAGGPSYNEQFF
few TRBV9 CASSRTGGDHQPQHF
- TRBV7-8 CASSQRRASGALGGTDTQYF
- TRBV18 CASSPAREAYEQYF
once TRBV12-3/TRBV12-4 CASSTGQNEAFF
- TRBV9 CASSDRTGNTEAFF
- TRBV5-1 CASSLRTGNTGELFF
- TRBV6-2/TRBV6-3 CASSRPGTGGSGYEQYF
- TRBV9 CASSPSFQGASGDGYTF
- TRBV7-8 CASSLREGDTEAFF
- TRBV12-3/TRBV12-4 CASSFGIDEQFF
- TRBV6-2/TRBV6-3 CASSSPGAGGTEAFF
- TRBV7-9 CASSSAPVRTAGDTQYF
- TRBV4-3 CASSQGQGGYTEAFF
- TRBV7-9 CASSPFRTSGDLLDTQYF
- TRBV5-6 CASTSQGRDEKLFF
- TRBV6-5 CASSYFPGGYTF
- TRBV28 CASGNFSPQPQHF
- TRBV7-9 CASSSSDTGDTGELFF
- TRBV7-6 CASSLGTGAGVYGYTF
- TRBV4-1 CASSHPIAGGPYEQYF
- TRBV6-5 CATTLSGGGNTQYF
- TRBV18 CASSPLETRNQPQHF
few TRBV11-2 CASSFVGGETQYF
- TRBV3-1/TRBV3-2 CASSDAPGQGAPEAFF
- TRBV11-2 CASSLGTGITEAFF
- TRBV19 CASSKTDRSHANYGYTF
- TRBV6-6 CASSYPTGPRTGELFF
- TRBV7-8 CASSLEQGSYNEQFF
- TRBV2 CASRSRGAGGETQYF
- TRBV6-5 CASRQDSNPGELFF
- TRBV9 CASSEDGTENQPQHF
- TRBV7-2 CASRAGGSYNEQFF
- TRBV7-2 CASSLTSGGALGTYEQYF
- TRBV19 CASSLGGQGFSSEQYF
- TRBV11-3 CASSLVETPYNEQFF
- TRBV5-1 CASSAGQGLSTDTQYF
- TRBV2 CASRPGQGKNQPQHF
- TRBV6-5 CASTQGDEQFF
- TRBV13 CASSPILGNTEAFF